A selection of T cell receptor beta chains follows, all from one sample in a study of control samples from healthy donors and cancer patients. TCRdb's copy holds only in-frame clones and misses some; the assay was immunoSEQ multiplex PCR. The sample lists over 100,000 clones, approximately 92% occurring once. Source material: blood. These receptor sequences come from a man aged 40-50 years in good health. The CDR3 runs from the conserved cysteine through the conserved F or W. A D gene is named only where the DNA matches it firmly. Clone size is given for some rows only: seen once, a few or many times, or a class if the clone is expanded.

j_call,d_call,clone_size,v_call,cdr3_nt,cdr3_aa
TRBJ2-1,NA,NA,TRBV5-6,TGTGCCAGCAGCTTGGCCACAGGGTTGGACAATGAGCAGTTCTTC,CASSLATGLDNEQFF
TRBJ1-1,NA,NA,TRBV10-2,TGCGCCAGCAGGACCATGGTAGGGAACACTGAAGCTTTCTTT,CASRTMVGNTEAFF
TRBJ1-1,TRBD1,NA,TRBV6-5,TGTGCCAGCAGCGCGAGGACAGGTCATGAAGCTTTCTTT,CASSARTGHEAFF
TRBJ1-4,NA,NA,TRBV5-1,TGCGCCAGCAGCTTAGATAATGAAAAACTGTTTTTT,CASSLDNEKLFF
TRBJ2-7,NA,NA,TRBV11-2,TGTGCCAGCAGCTCCAGTTACGAGCAGTACTTC,CASSSSYEQYF
TRBJ1-6,TRBD1,NA,TRBV14,TGTGCCAGCAGCCAAGGACAGGGCTACTCACCCCTCCACTTT,CASSQGQGYSPLHF
TRBJ1-1,NA,NA,TRBV7-9,TGTGCCAGCAGCATGGACTCGAACACTGAAGCTTTCTTT,CASSMDSNTEAFF
TRBJ1-1,TRBD1,NA,TRBV5-1,TGCGCCAGCAGGGGGACAGGAAACACTGAAGCTTTCTTT,CASRGTGNTEAFF
TRBJ1-1,NA,NA,TRBV2,TGTGCCAGCAGTGAACGGGGGCGTACTGAAGCTTTCTTT,CASSERGRTEAFF
TRBJ2-1,NA,NA,TRBV28,TGTGCCAGCAGTCCTACAGGGAGTTTGGGGAATGAGCAGTTCTTC,CASSPTGSLGNEQFF
TRBJ1-5,NA,NA,TRBV11-2,TGTGCCAGCAGCTTACTGGGGACAAGTCAGCCCCAGCATTTT,CASSLLGTSQPQHF
TRBJ2-6,TRBD1,NA,TRBV24-1,TGTGCCACCAGCGGGACAGGTCACTCTGGGGCCAACGTCCTGACTTTC,CATSGTGHSGANVLTF
TRBJ2-3,NA,NA,TRBV5-8,TGTGCCAGCAGCTTGGGAGGCAGGGTGGGGAATACGCAGTATTTT,CASSLGGRVGNTQYF
TRBJ2-3,TRBD1,NA,TRBV28,TGTGCCAGCAGTTTAAGGGACAGCTTTGTAACGCAGTATTTT,CASSLRDSFVTQYF
TRBJ1-1,TRBD1,few,TRBV9,TGTGCCAGCAGCGTAGGGGGGACAGGGGGCCACACTGAAGCTTTCTTT,CASSVGGTGGHTEAFF
TRBJ1-5,NA,NA,TRBV19,TGTGCCAGTAGTATGGTGGGCAGCAATCAGCCCCAGCATTTT,CASSMVGSNQPQHF
TRBJ1-6,NA,NA,TRBV19,TGTGCCAGTAGTATTAAAGGGCAATTGGGATCACCCCTCCACTTT,CASSIKGQLGSPLHF
TRBJ1-1,NA,once,TRBV5-1,TGCGCCAGCAGCTCCCAGGGTATCACTGAAGCTTTCTTT,CASSSQGITEAFF
TRBJ1-1,NA,NA,TRBV12-3/TRBV12-4,TGTGCCAGCAGTTTTGGTAGGGGGACTGAAGCTTTCTTT,CASSFGRGTEAFF
TRBJ2-1,NA,NA,TRBV2,TGTGCCGGCGCCTCCTACAATGAGCAGTTCTTC,CAGASYNEQFF
TRBJ1-3,NA,NA,TRBV28,TGTGCCAGCAGTTTCGATACAGGAATCTCTGGAAACACCATATATTTT,CASSFDTGISGNTIYF
TRBJ1-6,NA,NA,TRBV6-5,TGTGCCAGCATCCCGACCGCAGGCAATTCACCCCTCCACTTT,CASIPTAGNSPLHF
TRBJ2-3,TRBD2,NA,TRBV20-1,TGCAGTGCTAGTGGCGTCGTACTAGCGGGGGTCACAGATACGCAGTATTTT,CSASGVVLAGVTDTQYF
TRBJ2-3,NA,NA,TRBV5-1,TGCGCCAGCAGCTTGGCCCATATTACAGATACGCAGTATTTT,CASSLAHITDTQYF
TRBJ2-7,NA,NA,TRBV5-8,TGTGCCAGCGAACCTTCAGGGGTCGTCAGGGCCTACGAGCAGTACTTC,CASEPSGVVRAYEQYF
TRBJ1-2,NA,NA,TRBV5-1,TGCGCCAGCAGCTACGATCGGTCGGACTATGGCTACACCTTC,CASSYDRSDYGYTF
TRBJ2-5,NA,NA,TRBV12-2,TGTGCAAGTCGCTCGCCGGGGGGGTACCAAGAGACCCAGTACTTC,CASRSPGGYQETQYF
TRBJ2-2,NA,NA,TRBV29-1,TGCAGCGTGCGACAAAGGGATAGGGAGCTGTTTTTT,CSVRQRDRELFF
TRBJ2-3,NA,NA,TRBV7-3,TGTGCCAGCAGCTTAGACACAGATACGCAGTATTTT,CASSLDTDTQYF
TRBJ2-5,NA,NA,TRBV24-1,TGTGCCACCAGTGACGGTTACCAAGAGACCCAGTACTTC,CATSDGYQETQYF
TRBJ1-6,NA,few,TRBV6-5,TGTGCCCAAAGCACAGGGCGCGGCTCACCCCTCCACTTT,CAQSTGRGSPLHF
TRBJ2-7,NA,NA,TRBV5-8,TGTGCCAGCAGCCCACCCGGGGCTACCTACGAGCAGTACTTC,CASSPPGATYEQYF
TRBJ1-2,TRBD1,NA,TRBV28,TGTGCCAGCGGAGACAGGGCCGGGTATGGCTACACCTTC,CASGDRAGYGYTF